This T cell receptor beta chain derives from a study of blood T cell repertoires in COVID-19 (dated by TCRdb to 2019 to 2021). About the study as a whole: Samples covering the acute and convalescent phases of COVID-19 were provided by collaborators in the United States, Italy and Spain. Nearly every sample came with metadata listing a de-identified subject ID, COVID-19 status, age in years and sex. Subjects who had been exposed to COVID-19, were actively infected with it, or had recovered from it provided the deeply sampled blood TCRbeta repertoires that made up the dataset. Samples came from the ongoing ImmuneRACE study (first 160 participants) plus 1,254 subjects from 6 global collaborators. The repertoires were made available in a free public database intended to serve as a resource for research on the immune response to SARS-CoV-2. The prospective study material was composed of cDNA or gDNA derived from T cells, B-cell-depleted T cells, or PBMCs. HLA class I and class II types, where available, came from metadata supplied by the sample provider rather than from assay-based typing.

As for this clone: Its antigen is not yet known. No base-level quality is on record; no much larger clone is a single base apart.

Each collaborating institution followed its own protocols to collect whole blood in K2EDTA tubes. For TCRbeta analysis, collaborator samples were shipped as frozen whole blood, as isolated PBMCs, or as DNA extracted from either sample type. TCRbeta CDR3 regions were amplified from genomic DNA using the immunoSEQ Assay, a bias-controlled multiplex PCR. For the original study's pipeline: Nucleated cell counts per sample were estimated from amplification of reference gene primers within the assay. To quantify the absolute abundance of each unique TCRbeta CDR3 rearrangement, sequence reads were collapsed and filtered. For each sample, productive Simpson clonality was calculated as the square root of Simpson's diversity index over productive rearrangements. TCRdb provides this immuneACCESS table in a form limited to in-frame rearrangements. Some clones are lacking; in checked studies, under half of them reflect an unresolved V gene, and why the rest are absent is not known. V and J calls and clone size come straight from that table; D and trimming were deduced from the DNA. The sample includes about 32,000 clones, with 80% to 95% observed a single time. Of the sample, 3.7% is held by the ten largest clones.

V trim: 4 bases; J trim: 6 bases; unmatched bases: 1. CDR1 and CDR2 were assigned from the germline V gene as KGHSH and LQKENI. The CDR3 has 12 amino acids, counting the end cysteine and phenylalanine. Only CDR3 DNA is held: 36 bases, read in frame from base 1. Study-level results and caveats: How much clinical and demographic metadata was included differed by source and by participant, and the metadata was provided uncurated.

Recombination linked TRBV18 to TRBJ2-7, with TRBD1 matching 9 junction bases. Sample: peripheral blood. The sequence was collected from a man aged 55 to 70 with acute or convalescent COVID-19. Read as DNA, the sequence is TGTGCCAGCTCACTGGACAGGGGCGAGCAGTACTTC. Protein translation: CASSLDRGEQYF.